The 17 T cell receptor beta chains presented below share a single source sample, sequenced in a study of T cell repertoires in cytomegalovirus infection. Their antigens remain unidentified. TCRdb re-analysed the reads in MiXCR, keeping a single row per CDR3 protein. The sample holds hundreds of thousands of distinct CDR3 sequences, roughly a third seen once. Sample: cultured PBMCs, taken from culture after CMV antigen stimulation. These receptor sequences come from a human donor in good health (CMV status not recorded). Some clones in this sample may be carry-over from other donors' samples.

Ten or more counts support this clonotype. The rearrangement joins TRBV7-2 to TRBJ2-5, with TRBD1 matching over 10 bases. Germline CDR1 is SGHTA and CDR2 is FQGNSA. This CDR3 is built from 16 residues. The V segment lost 4 bases and the J segment 2 bases; nucleotides outside the gene matches: 7. CDR3 sequence: CASSSRDRGFQETQYF. The CDR3 DNA reads as TGTGCCAGCAGCTCGCGGGACAGGGGATTTCAAGAGACCCAGTACTTC. The full variable domain, rest sourced from reference TRBV7-2 and TRBJ2-5, is GAGVSQSPSNKVTEKGKDVELRCDPISGHTALYWYRQSLGQGLEFLIYFQGNSAPDKSGLPSDRFSAERTGGSVSTLTIQRTQQEDSAVYLCASSSRDRGFQETQYFGPGTRLLVL.

This clonotype was detected only a few times. V usage is TRBV27 and J usage is TRBJ2-5; D is perhaps TRBD1 (5 bases). From germline, CDR1 is MNHEY and CDR2 SMNVEV (reference sequence). CDR3 length: 15 amino acids. V lost 5 bases and J lost 5, with 18 bases in between. Written as DNA, the CDR3 is TGTGCCAGCAGTACAACTACTCAGGGCCAGGAGACCCAGTACTTC. It yields the protein CASSTTTQGQETQYF.

This clonotype was found once. The chain combines TRBV7-8 with TRBJ2-7, with 10 bases aligning to TRBD2. This CDR3 comprises 14 residues. The germline V gene has CDR1 SGHVS and CDR2 FQNEAQ. The CDR3 is CASSLAGERYEQYV. CDR3 bases: TGTGCCAGCAGCCTAGCGGGAGAGCGGTACGAGCAGTACGTC.

This rearrangement joins TRBV20-1 to TRBJ2-5; D is uncertain. This CDR3 contains 10 residues. Germline CDR1 DFQATT, CDR2 SNEGSKA (reference sequence). Trimming removed 6 bases at V and 4 bases at J, with 6 bases between. This chain's CDR3 is CSAGVETQYF. CDR3 nucleotide sequence: TGCAGTGCGGGTGTAGAGACCCAGTACTTC.

J is TRBJ1-4 and V is TRBV19; D is unclear. This CDR3 is 13 amino acids long. V lost 7 bases and J 8 bases, leaving 14 bases between the germline ends. Germline V CDR1 and CDR2: LNHDA, SQIVND (reference sequence). CDR3 in amino acids: CASKVQPEEKLFF. CDR3 DNA sequence: TGTGCCAGTAAGGTCCAACCAGAGGAAAAACTGTTTTTT.

This clonotype showed up just once. V gene TRBV12-3 or TRBV12-4 combines with J gene TRBJ2-3, with 10 bases identical to TRBD1. This CDR3 region has 16 residues. The ends lost 7 bases at V and 0 bases at J; junction bases unmatched: 7. CDR3 residues: CASNSRQGASTDTQYF. For the CDR3, the DNA is TGTGCCAGCAATTCTAGACAGGGGGCTAGCACAGATACGCAGTATTTT.

This clonotype showed up just a few times. The rearrangement links TRBV12-3 or TRBV12-4 to TRBJ1-3; 7 nucleotides line up with TRBD1. CDR3 length: 17 amino acids. V shed 0 bases and J 0 bases; nucleotides not matched to a gene: 5. CDR3 in amino acids: CASSLARDRFSGNTIYF. The CDR3 DNA is TGTGCCAGCAGTTTAGCGCGGGACAGATTCTCTGGAAACACCATATATTTT.

This clonotype was detected many times. The chain combines TRBV7-2 with TRBJ2-3; D is unclear. Germline assignment: CDR1 SGHTA and CDR2 FQGNSA. This CDR3 has 13 amino acids. V lost 4 bases and J 4 bases, leaving 9 bases between the germline ends. The CDR3 protein is CASSSRLADTQYF. CDR3 DNA sequence: TGTGCCAGCAGCTCGAGACTTGCAGATACGCAGTATTTT.

Only a few counts were recorded for this clonotype. The V and J genes are TRBV19 and TRBJ2-6, with 7 bases fitting TRBD1. This CDR3 is 18 amino acids long. Germline V gene data show CDR1 as LNHDA and CDR2 as SQIVND (reference sequence). J lost 0 bases, V lost 5 bases, and 10 bases had no gene match. For the CDR3, the DNA is TGTGCCAGTAGTCCGCGGACAGGTATTCGCTCTGGGGCCAACGTCCTGACTTTC. It specifies CASSPRTGIRSGANVLTF. Full variable domain (missing parts from reference TRBV19 and TRBJ2-6): DGGITQSPKYLFRKEGQNVTLSCEQNLNHDAMYWYRQDPGQGLRLIYYSQIVNDFQKGDIAEGYSVSREKKESFPLTVTSAQKNPTAFYLCASSPRTGIRSGANVLTFGAGSRLTVL.

The chain combines TRBV27 with TRBJ1-2, with 7 nucleotides matching TRBD1. Trimming took 0 bases from V and 0 from J; bases not matched to a gene: 7. The CDR3 has 17 amino acids. Germline lookup yields CDR1 MNHEY and CDR2 SMNVEV (reference sequence). DNA for the CDR3: TGTGCCAGCAGTTTATCGTGGACAGGAGATCCTAACTATGGCTACACCTTC. Translated: CASSLSWTGDPNYGYTF.

CDR3 residues: CASNPGHYKYNEQFF. CDR3 bases: TGTGCCAGCAATCCCGGACACTACAAATACAATGAGCAGTTCTTC. The genes are TRBV6-2 or TRBV6-3 and TRBJ2-1; maybe TRBD1 (5 bases). V lost 7 bases, J lost 4 bases, and 17 bases lay in between. Germline loops: CDR1 MNHEY, CDR2 SVGEGT. The CDR3 has 15 residues.

The chain links TRBV27 to TRBJ2-7; D tentatively reads TRBD1 or TRBD2 (5 bases each). Looked up from germline, CDR1 is MNHEY and CDR2 is SMNVEV (reference sequence). V was shortened by 1 base and J by 0 bases, with 10 bases between the two germline ends. CDR3 size: 15 residues. The CDR3 region has the DNA TGTGCCAGCAGTTTATACCCCGGGGCCTCCTACGAGCAGTACGTC. Protein product: CASSLYPGASYEQYV.

This chain links TRBV6-2 or TRBV6-3 with TRBJ2-3, with a possible D match to TRBD2 (6 bases). Trimming left V 5 bases short and J 4 bases short, with 16 bases between. This CDR3 has 15 residues. Germline CDR1 MNHEY, CDR2 SVGEGT. DNA of the CDR3: TGTGCCAGCAGTCTTACCGGGACTCCCCCAGATACGCAGTATTTT. This sequence encodes CASSLTGTPPDTQYF.

This clonotype occurred many times. DNA of the CDR3: TGTGCCAGCAGCCTCCTCGGACTAGCGGGAGGGAGATGGTACGAGCAGTACTTC. Amino acid sequence: CASSLLGLAGGRWYEQYF. The genes are TRBV7-2 and TRBJ2-7; 15 nucleotides line up with TRBD2. There are 18 residues in the CDR3. CDR1 and CDR2 from the germline V gene are SGHTA and FQGNSA. Trimming cost V 5 bases and J 4 bases; bases outside gene matches: 12.

The table lists this clonotype with a few counts. The chain carries TRBV10-3 and TRBJ2-5; 11 bases are a match to TRBD2. The CDR3 runs 18 residues. V gave up 6 bases and J gave up 5 bases; unmatched junction bases: 17. The V gene's germline CDR1 is ENHRY and CDR2 SYGVKD. CDR3 bases: TGTGCCATCAGCGAAAACCGGATAGCGGGAGGGCCATCGGAGACCCAGTACTTC. This codes for CAISENRIAGGPSETQYF.

The gene calls are TRBV5-6 and TRBJ1-3, with unresolved D. CDR1 and CDR2 (germline): SGHDT, YYEEEE. Trimming shortened V by 0 bases and J by 0 bases, and 7 bases separated the two germline ends. The CDR3 consists of 15 residues. DNA of the CDR3: TGTGCCAGCAGCTTGGCGTCGGGCTCTGGAAACACCATATATTTT. This gives the protein CASSLASGSGNTIYF.

This clonotype was detected many times. The rearrangement joins TRBV19 to TRBJ2-1, with a weak D call TRBD1 (6 bases). The CDR3 is 17 residues long. The V gene's germline CDR1 is LNHDA and CDR2 SQIVND (reference sequence). The V end was cut by 5 bases, the J end by 0 bases, with 17 bases between. The CDR3 protein is CASSSGQGTPSYNEQFF. The CDR3 DNA sequence: TGTGCCAGTAGTTCCGGGCAGGGGACCCCCTCCTACAATGAGCAGTTCTTC.